Below, 28 T cell receptor beta chains from the same sample are listed, as sequenced in a study of T-cell memory formation after mild COVID-19 (dated by TCRdb to the early 2020s). Library preparation employed 5' RACE. TCRdb records Illumina NovaSeq 6000 as the sequencer. The public reads were reanalyzed by TCRdb: fastp trimming at Q25, MiXCR alignment, in-frame beta chains only. Identical CDR3 proteins give one entry, which carries the most common genes and DNA. In this sample the table shows approximately 150,000 distinct CDR3 sequences, roughly a fifth of which occur a single time. The top ten hold around 2.5% of the sample. Source material: PBMCs or a T cell subset sorted from them (not recorded which). These receptors were obtained from an adult woman who had mild COVID-19 (a few samples of this study predate the infection). The sample titles of this study are shuffled in the database, so cell type and time point are left out; the donor was told from shared clones.

This clonotype was seen more than once but under ten times. This chain uses TRBV29-1 with TRBJ1-2; D is unclear. Trimming removed 0 bases from V and 8 bases from J, with 1 base in between. The germline V gene has CDR1 SQVTM and CDR2 ANQGSEA. The CDR3 is made up of 9 amino acids. This CDR3 reads CSVEEGYTF. CDR3 bases: TGCAGCGTTGAAGAGGGCTACACCTTC.

The chain links TRBV29-1 to TRBJ2-3, with TRBD2 matching over 7 bases. The CDR3 covers 14 residues. CDR1 is SQVTM, CDR2 ANQGSEA, per germline. Trimming removed 5 bases from V and 6 bases from J; junction bases left unmatched: 11. In DNA form, the CDR3 reads TGCAGCGTTAGTTCGGCGGGAGAAGGGGATACGCAGTATTTT. Translated: CSVSSAGEGDTQYF.

This clonotype was detected many times. The J gene is TRBJ2-2, the V gene TRBV5-1, with TRBD1 as a possible D gene (5 bases). The germline V gene has CDR1 SGHRS and CDR2 YFSETQ. The V end lost 1 base, the J end lost 6 bases, and 22 bases lay between the germline ends. This CDR3 is 18 amino acids long. The CDR3 protein is CASSLLNVETVRAGELFF. For the CDR3, the DNA is TGCGCCAGCAGCTTGCTGAATGTGGAGACAGTTCGTGCCGGGGAGCTGTTTTTT.

The rearrangement links TRBV25-1 to TRBJ2-7, with no clear D. Trimming shortened V by 4 bases and J by 3 bases, and 7 bases separated the two germline ends. The CDR3 has 12 amino acids. The germline V gene encodes CDR1 MGHDK and CDR2 SYGVNS. As DNA, the CDR3 is TGTGCCAGCAGTGTTCTATTCTACGAGCAGTACTTC. It specifies CASSVLFYEQYF.

This clonotype showed up many times. The V call is TRBV7-9, the J call TRBJ1-2; D unresolved. V was clipped by 5 bases and J by 7 bases, with 14 bases between them. The CDR3 is 13 amino acids. From germline, CDR1 is SEHNR and CDR2 FQNEAQ (reference sequence). The CDR3 DNA reads TGTGCCAGCAGCCGCCCCGGATCGGCTGGCTACACCTTC. This codes for CASSRPGSAGYTF.

V gene TRBV9 combines with J gene TRBJ1-2; 11 bases fit TRBD1. With 2 bases clipped from V and 5 bases from J, the junction kept 5 bases outside the gene matches. CDR1 and CDR2 (germline): SGDLS, YYNGEE. CDR3 size: 15 residues. CDR3 coding DNA: TGTGCCAGCAGCGTGGGACAGGGGGGACTATATGGCTACACCTTC. Amino acid sequence: CASSVGQGGLYGYTF.

This clonotype was observed a few times. The chain uses TRBV6-5 and TRBJ2-7; D possibly corresponds to TRBD2 (6 bases). CDR1 and CDR2 from the germline V gene are MNHEY and SVGAGI. Trimming cost V 0 bases and J 4 bases, with 13 bases left between them. The CDR3 covers 15 residues. The CDR3 DNA sequence: TGTGCCAGCAGTTACTCGCTCGGGAGCGATTACGAGCAGTACTTC. This encodes CASSYSLGSDYEQYF.

The CDR3 loop is CASSQVGTGISYEQYF. The CDR3, as DNA: TGCGCCAGCAGCCAAGTGGGGACGGGAATCTCCTACGAGCAGTACTTC. V is TRBV4-3 and J is TRBJ2-7, with D possibly being TRBD1 or TRBD2 (5 bases each). The ends were cut back, 1 base at V and 0 bases at J, with 13 bases in the middle. The CDR3 is 16 residues long. In germline, CDR1 is LGHNA, CDR2 YSLEER.

The gene calls are TRBV4-1 and TRBJ2-5; D uncertain. The germline gives CDR1 MGHRA, CDR2 YSYEKL. Trimming took off 1 base at V and 4 bases at J, with 7 bases between the two ends. The CDR3 covers 13 residues. CDR3 nucleotide sequence: TGCGCCAGCAGCCAAGTCATTGTAGAGACCCAGTACTTC. This sequence encodes CASSQVIVETQYF.

This clonotype was detected a few times. The chain is built from TRBV25-1 and TRBJ2-1; D is perhaps TRBD2 (6 bases). Trimming took 4 bases from V and 3 from J, leaving 16 bases between them. The CDR3 contains 16 residues. Looked up from germline, CDR1 is MGHDK and CDR2 is SYGVNS. The CDR3 protein is CASSASTGRDYNEQFF. CDR3 nucleotides: TGTGCCAGCAGTGCCTCGACTGGGCGGGACTACAATGAGCAGTTCTTC. Drawing the rest from reference TRBV25-1 and TRBJ2-1, the complete variable domain is EADIYQTPRYLVIGTGKKITLECSQTMGHDKMYWYQQDPGMELHLIHYSYGVNSTEKGDLSSESTVSRIRTEHFPLTLESARPSHTSQYLCASSASTGRDYNEQFFGPGTRLTVL.

This clonotype occurred many times. The V and J genes are TRBV24-1 and TRBJ2-2, with TRBD2 matching 7 bases. The CDR3 runs to 15 residues. Germline V gene sequence: CDR1 KGHDR, CDR2 SFDVKD. The trim removed 9 bases at V and 5 bases at J, leaving 11 bases unmatched. CDR3 nucleotide sequence: TGTGCCACCCATCCAGGGAGGGGAGTAACCGGGGAGCTGTTTTTT. Protein product: CATHPGRGVTGELFF.

This clonotype has just a few counts. J is TRBJ2-7 and V is TRBV12-3 or TRBV12-4; TRBD1 aligns across 9 bases. V trimming: 5 bases; J trimming: 5 bases; junction bases outside the gene matches: 4. The length of the CDR3 is 13 residues. CDR3: CASSPGTGHEQYF. CDR3 DNA sequence: TGTGCCAGCAGTCCCGGGACAGGGCACGAGCAGTACTTC.

A few counts support this clonotype. The chain combines TRBV11-1 with TRBJ1-2; 7 bases fit TRBD1. Germline trimming cut 4 bases from V and 7 bases from J; bases unmatched to any gene: 6. CDR1 and CDR2 from the germline V gene are SGHAT and FQDESV (reference sequence). The CDR3 spans 13 residues. This CDR3 is CASSSNRGRGYTF. The CDR3 DNA reads TGTGCCAGCAGCTCGAACAGGGGCCGTGGCTACACCTTC. Looking up the rest from reference TRBV11-1 and TRBJ1-2 gives the full variable domain: EAEVAQSPRYKITEKSQAVAFWCDPISGHATLYWYRQILGQGPELLVQFQDESVVDDSQLPKDRFSAERLKGVDSTLKIQPAELGDSAMYLCASSSNRGRGYTFGSGTRLTVV.

Worth noting for this clonotype: Likely a read error: the CDR3 ends without its conserved phenylalanine or tryptophan. The chain uses TRBV7-9 and TRBJ2-3; 7 positions agree with TRBD2. Germline values: CDR1 SEHNR, CDR2 FQNEAQ (reference sequence). The ends lost 5 bases at V and 2 bases at J; junction bases unmatched: 4. This CDR3 has 14 residues. CDR3 in amino acids: CASSQSGVTDTQYY. The CDR3 nucleotides read TGTGCCAGCAGCCAGAGCGGGGTCACAGATACGCAGTATTAT.

In this sample, this clonotype turned up a few times. The chain recombines TRBV15 with TRBJ2-3; the D call may be TRBD1 or TRBD2 (5 bases each). Germline CDR1 is LNHNV and CDR2 is YYDKDF (reference sequence). CDR3 size: 16 residues. V lost 1 base to trimming and J lost 5 bases, with 16 bases between them. CDR3 sequence (DNA): TGTGCCACCAGCAGAGGGCTGACAGTTGCGGGAGATACGCAGTATTTT. It is translated as CATSRGLTVAGDTQYF.

V usage is TRBV12-3 or TRBV12-4 and J usage is TRBJ1-4; 11 bases map to TRBD1. The CDR3 consists of 16 residues. J gave up 7 bases and V 1 base, and 5 bases lay outside the gene matches. DNA for the CDR3: TGTGCCAGCAGTTTAGAGGCCGGGACAGGGGGTGAAAAACTGTTTTTT. This gives the protein CASSLEAGTGGEKLFF.

This rearrangement joins TRBV27 to TRBJ2-1; D ambiguous. The CDR3 totals 12 residues. Between the trimmed V and J ends, which lost 0 bases and 12 bases, there was a span of 9 bases. Looked up from germline, CDR1 is MNHEY and CDR2 is SMNVEV (reference sequence). The CDR3 protein is CASSLSGYGQFF. The CDR3 DNA is TGTGCCAGCAGTTTATCCGGGTACGGGCAGTTCTTC.

The chain joins TRBV12-3 or TRBV12-4 to TRBJ1-2, with a possible D match to TRBD1 (5 bases). The CDR3 loop spans 14 amino acids. Trimming shortened V by 5 bases and J by 4 bases, and 14 bases separated the two germline ends. The CDR3 DNA reads as TGTGCCAGCAGTAAAGCGGGAAGGGGCTATGGCTACACCTTC. Protein sequence: CASSKAGRGYGYTF.

This clonotype has more than one count but fewer than ten. V and J are TRBV29-1 and TRBJ2-1, with a possible D match to TRBD2 (6 bases). The V and J ends lost 5 bases and 4 bases respectively, with 18 bases between them. The CDR3 loop spans 15 amino acids. CDR1 is SQVTM and CDR2 is ANQGSEA in the germline V gene. The CDR3 coding sequence is TGCAGCGTTCTGGGACTCCCAGAGGGTTACAATGAGCAGTTCTTC. Residues: CSVLGLPEGYNEQFF.

This clonotype was detected only a few times. The V and J genes are TRBV10-3 and TRBJ2-7, with 14 nucleotides matching TRBD2. There are 14 residues in the CDR3. Per germline, CDR1 ENHRY and CDR2 SYGVKD. The J segment lost 7 bases and the V segment lost 10 bases, leaving 9 bases of the junction unmatched. CDR3 nucleotide sequence: TGTGCCACACGACTAGCGGGGGGGTTAAGGGAGCAGTACTTC. Translating gives CATRLAGGLREQYF.

This clonotype was observed a handful of times. This chain joins TRBV7-2 and TRBJ2-3; D might be TRBD2 (7 bases). The CDR3 consists of 16 residues. V lost 5 bases, J lost 6 bases, and 21 bases lay in between. CDR1 and CDR2 from the germline V gene are SGHTA and FQGNSA. The CDR3 reads CASSPLGGGPWDTQYF. CDR3 DNA: TGTGCCAGCAGCCCCCTGGGGGGGGGGCCTTGGGATACGCAGTATTTT. The variable domain in full, completed from reference TRBV7-2 and TRBJ2-3, reads GAGVSQSPSNKVTEKGKDVELRCDPISGHTALYWYRQSLGQGLEFLIYFQGNSAPDKSGLPSDRFSAERTGGSVSTLTIQRTQQEDSAVYLCASSPLGGGPWDTQYFGPGTRLTVL.

This clonotype was found a few times. The chain has TRBV19 and TRBJ2-1, with D perhaps TRBD1 (6 bases). This CDR3 is built from 13 residues. The V gene's germline CDR1 is LNHDA and CDR2 SQIVND (reference sequence). V was trimmed by 7 bases and J by 4 bases, leaving 11 bases between them. CDR3 amino acids: CASTDTGYNEQFF. The DNA for the CDR3 is TGTGCCAGTACCGATACAGGGTACAATGAGCAGTTCTTC.

This rearrangement joins TRBV7-2 to TRBJ2-5; D is ambiguous. Trimming removed 5 bases from V and 5 bases from J, with 15 bases in between. This CDR3 has 14 amino acids. Germline CDR1 reads SGHTA; CDR2 reads FQGNSA. The CDR3 DNA follows: TGTGCCAGCAGCCCCTTATCCGGGTCCGAGACCCAGTACTTC. This translates into CASSPLSGSETQYF.

The chain carries TRBV7-2 and TRBJ1-5; D remains ambiguous. Germline lookup yields CDR1 SGHTA and CDR2 FQGNSA. The V gene lost 1 base and the J gene lost 3 bases, with 10 bases spanning the gap. The CDR3 spans 15 residues. The CDR3 sequence is CASSLVTAANQPQHF. The CDR3 DNA reads TGTGCCAGCAGCTTAGTGACGGCAGCCAATCAGCCCCAGCATTTT.

The chain is built from TRBV24-1 and TRBJ2-1, with D uncertain. Germline CDR1 KGHDR, CDR2 SFDVKD. V was shortened by 7 bases and J by 7 bases, with 13 bases between the two germline ends. This CDR3 comprises 13 residues. CDR3 DNA: TGTGCCACCAGAGAGAGTCTGGGGAATGAGCAGTTCTTC. It yields the protein CATRESLGNEQFF.

To note about this clonotype: At one end, the junction sequence differs from germline, possibly due to a read error. J is TRBJ2-1 and V is TRBV7-3; the D call may be TRBD1 or TRBD2 (5 bases each). Germline-derived CDR1 and CDR2 are SGHTA and FQGTGA. There are 12 residues in the CDR3. CDR3 protein: CASSSGSGAPVF. DNA of the CDR3: TGTGCCAGCAGCAGCGGCTCCGGGGCCCCGGTCTTC.

The chain uses TRBV7-8 and TRBJ2-3, with 10 bases that match TRBD2. The germline V gene encodes CDR1 SGHVS and CDR2 FQNEAQ. V lost 5 bases to trimming and J lost 0 bases; unmatched junction nucleotides: 11. This CDR3 comprises 18 residues. CDR3 sequence: CASSPRTSGITSTDTQYF. CDR3 nucleotide sequence: TGTGCCAGCAGCCCCAGGACTAGCGGAATCACTAGCACAGATACGCAGTATTTT.

The table lists this clonotype with a few counts. The chain couples TRBV12-3 or TRBV12-4 to TRBJ2-7; the D gene is possibly TRBD2 (5 bases). CDR3 length: 14 amino acids. Trimming took 8 bases from V and 0 from J, leaving 14 bases between them. The CDR3 is CASQFRGSSYEQYF. The CDR3 nucleotides are TGTGCCAGCCAATTCCGGGGTAGCTCCTACGAGCAGTACTTC.